The 26 T cell receptor beta chains below come from one sample, sequenced in a study of graft-versus-host responses after intestinal transplantation. Sequenced by immunoSEQ multiplex PCR; TCRdb stores in-frame clones only, minus some. The sample consists of about 120,000 clones, around 93% of them appearing once. Their antigens remain unidentified. The source was unstimulated CD8+ T cells sorted from spleen or lymph node cells, collected before intestinal transplant. The receptors were sampled from a human donor who received an intestinal transplant.

This clone has only a few counts. This chain joins TRBV6-5 and TRBJ2-7, with 10 bases that match TRBD2. J gave up 3 bases and V 2 bases, and 4 bases lay outside the gene matches. CDR1 is MNHEY, CDR2 SVGAGI, per germline. This CDR3 is 15 amino acids long. The CDR3 sequence is CASSYAPSGSYEQYF. The CDR3 coding sequence is TGTGCCAGCAGTTACGCACCTAGCGGGAGCTACGAGCAGTACTTC.

The CDR3 sequence is CASSFIVPGTSDGYEQYF. In DNA form, the CDR3 reads TGTGCCAGCAGTTTCATCGTTCCCGGGACTAGCGATGGATACGAGCAGTACTTC. The chain couples TRBV28 to TRBJ2-7; TRBD2 agrees at 10 bases. The CDR3 loop spans 18 amino acids. CDR1 is MDHEN and CDR2 is SYDVKM in the germline V gene. V shed 3 bases and J 4 bases; nucleotides not matched to a gene: 15.

Concerning this clone itself: This same CDR3 is encoded by further DNA sequences in the sample. The chain uses TRBV4-1 and TRBJ2-7, with D hard to call. The V end was cut by 3 bases, the J end by 2 bases, with 8 bases between. Germline lookup yields CDR1 MGHRA and CDR2 YSYEKL. CDR3 size: 13 residues. CDR3 amino acids: CASSQGTTYEQYF. The CDR3 nucleotides are TGCGCCAGCAGCCAGGGCACAACCTACGAGCAGTACTTC.

The V and J genes are TRBV5-6 and TRBJ1-3, with D tentatively TRBD1 (5 bases). Germline V lookup: CDR1 SGHDT, CDR2 YYEEEE. The CDR3 runs 14 residues. V was pared by 0 bases and J by 6 bases, with 10 bases between. The CDR3 bases are TGTGCCAGCAGCTTGGTGGGGGACGTAAACACCATATATTTT. Amino acid sequence: CASSLVGDVNTIYF.

The chain links TRBV27 to TRBJ1-3; D uncertain. V lost 4 bases to trimming and J lost 1 base, with 5 bases between them. The germline V gene encodes CDR1 MNHEY and CDR2 SMNVEV (reference sequence). The CDR3 runs to 13 residues. The DNA of the CDR3 is TGTGCCAGCAGTTCAAGTTCTGGAAACACCATATATTTT. Protein: CASSSSSGNTIYF.

The CDR3 nucleotides are TGTGCCAGCCTGGTTAGTCCAGGGGGATACGAGCAGTACTTC. It is translated as CASLVSPGGYEQYF. This sequence joins TRBV28 and TRBJ2-7; 7 bases agree with TRBD1. V lost 8 bases to trimming and J lost 4 bases; unmatched junction nucleotides: 11. The CDR3 totals 14 residues. Germline CDR1 is MDHEN and CDR2 is SYDVKM.

The chain carries TRBV6-6 and TRBJ2-1, with D possibly being TRBD1 (5 bases). There are 10 residues in the CDR3. The V end was cut by 7 bases, the J end by 7 bases, with 5 bases between. Germline loops: CDR1 MNHNY, CDR2 SVGAGI (reference sequence). For the CDR3, the DNA is TGTGCCAGCAAGGGGAATGAGCAGTTCTTC. Protein sequence: CASKGNEQFF.

This rearrangement joins TRBV7-9 to TRBJ2-2; no clear D gene. The V gene lost 3 bases and the J gene lost 6 bases, with 5 bases spanning the gap. The CDR3 runs 12 residues. Germline V gives CDR1 SEHNR, CDR2 FQNEAQ (reference sequence). CDR3 sequence (DNA): TGTGCCAGCAGCTTTTACGCCGGGGAGCTGTTTTTT. Protein sequence: CASSFYAGELFF.

V gene TRBV13 combines with J gene TRBJ2-7, with 7 bases matching TRBD2. Trimming at V came to 1 base and at J to 0 bases, leaving 6 bases not matched to a gene. This CDR3 is 16 amino acids long. Germline V gene lookup returns CDR1 PRHDT and CDR2 FYEKMQ (reference sequence). The CDR3 loop is CASSLVASGSSYEQYF. The CDR3 bases are TGTGCCAGCAGCTTAGTTGCTAGCGGAAGCTCCTACGAGCAGTACTTC.

The rearrangement joins TRBV5-8 to TRBJ2-1; 7 bases match TRBD1. The CDR3 contains 12 residues. The V segment lost 5 bases and the J segment 6 bases; nucleotides outside the gene matches: 2. Germline V gene lookup returns CDR1 SGHTS and CDR2 YDEGEE. DNA of the CDR3: TGTGCCAGCAGAGGGGGCGGCAATGAGCAGTTCTTC. It translates to CASRGGGNEQFF. Full variable domain (rest looked up from reference TRBV5-8 and TRBJ2-1): EAGVTQSPTHLIKTRGQQATLRCSPISGHTSVYWYQQALGLGLQFLLWYDEGEERNRGNFPPRFSGRQFPNYSSELNVNALELEDSALYLCASRGGGNEQFFGPGTRLTVL.

The chain links TRBV7-9 to TRBJ1-4; 8 bases are shared with TRBD1. The CDR3 has 15 residues. V lost 2 bases and J lost 4; bases outside the gene matches: 3. Germline lookup yields CDR1 SEHNR and CDR2 FQNEAQ (reference sequence). The chain's CDR3 is CASSLPGQDNEKLFF. CDR3 coding DNA: TGTGCCAGCAGCTTACCGGGACAGGATAATGAAAAACTGTTTTTT.

The chain couples TRBV27 to TRBJ2-3; D is perhaps TRBD1 or TRBD2 (5 bases each). Trimming stripped 4 bases from V and 1 base from J, with 15 bases between. The germline CDR1 and CDR2 sequences are MNHEY and SMNVEV (reference sequence). The length of the CDR3 is 16 residues. The CDR3 sequence: CASSSVPGRRTDTQYF. The CDR3 nucleotides are TGTGCCAGCAGTTCCGTCCCGGGACGCCGCACAGATACGCAGTATTTT.

This sequence joins TRBV7-9 and TRBJ1-2; no clear D gene. V lost 4 bases and J 3 bases, leaving 15 bases between the germline ends. Germline V CDR1 and CDR2: SEHNR, FQNEAQ (reference sequence). CDR3 length equals 15 residues. The CDR3 DNA is TGTGCCAGCAGCTACTCTGACCGACCTCACTATGGCTACACCTTC. Protein sequence: CASSYSDRPHYGYTF. The full variable domain, completed using reference TRBV7-9 and TRBJ1-2, is DTGVSQNPRHKITKRGQNVTFRCDPISEHNRLYWYRQTLGQGPEFLTYFQNEAQLEKSRLLSDRFSAERPKGSFSTLEIQRTEQGDSAMYLCASSYSDRPHYGYTFGSGTRLTVV.

This chain links TRBV11-2 with TRBJ2-7; D is uncertain. Germline assignment: CDR1 SGHAT and CDR2 FQNNGV. V lost 2 bases to trimming and J lost 6 bases, with 8 bases between them. The CDR3 loop spans 12 amino acids. The CDR3 loop is CASSLTSGEQYF. CDR3 coding DNA: TGTGCCAGCAGCTTAACCTCGGGCGAGCAGTACTTC.

The chain couples TRBV19 to TRBJ2-6; no clear D gene. The CDR3 runs 13 residues. Germline V gives CDR1 LNHDA, CDR2 SQIVND (reference sequence). V was shortened by 7 bases and J by 4 bases, with 8 bases between the two germline ends. This chain's CDR3 is CASKMAGANVLTF. CDR3 sequence (DNA): TGTGCCAGTAAGATGGCCGGGGCCAACGTCCTGACTTTC.

The rearrangement uses TRBV19 and TRBJ1-1, with 9 nucleotides matching TRBD1. Germline V gene data show CDR1 as LNHDA and CDR2 as SQIVND (reference sequence). V lost 3 bases, J lost 3 bases, and 2 bases stayed unmatched. The CDR3 is 14 residues long. The CDR3 region is CASSMGTGYTEAFF. Written as DNA, the CDR3 is TGTGCCAGTAGTATGGGGACAGGGTACACTGAAGCTTTCTTT.

The V call is TRBV25-1, the J call TRBJ1-2; D is possibly TRBD1 (5 bases). Trimming took off 4 bases at V and 5 bases at J, with 14 bases between the two ends. CDR3 length: 14 residues. The V gene's germline CDR1 is MGHDK and CDR2 SYGVNS. The CDR3 nucleotides read TGTGCCAGCAGTGCAGGGAATATCCTTTATGGCTACACCTTC. Its translation: CASSAGNILYGYTF.

The CDR3 sequence is CATSRDGSGFSYEQYF. The CDR3 DNA sequence: TGTGCCACCAGCAGAGATGGCAGCGGGTTCTCCTACGAGCAGTACTTC. V and J are TRBV15 and TRBJ2-7, with a possible D match to TRBD2 (6 bases). This CDR3 region has 16 residues. V lost 0 bases and J 0 bases, leaving 12 bases between the germline ends. Germline V lookup: CDR1 LNHNV, CDR2 YYDKDF (reference sequence).

The chain recombines TRBV2 with TRBJ2-2; D possibly corresponds to TRBD1 (5 bases). Between the trimmed V and J ends, which lost 3 bases and 4 bases, there was a span of 12 bases. CDR3 length: 15 residues. The germline CDR1 and CDR2 sequences are SNHLY and FYNNEI. CDR3 protein: CASSEGRLSTGELFF. CDR3 coding DNA: TGTGCCAGCAGTGAGGGGCGTTTAAGCACCGGGGAGCTGTTTTTT.

This clone was seen a handful of times. The chain joins TRBV7-9 to TRBJ1-4, with 7 bases lining up with TRBD1. The germline V gene has CDR1 SEHNR and CDR2 FQNEAQ (reference sequence). The ends lost 5 bases at V and 4 bases at J; junction bases unmatched: 7. The CDR3 loop spans 15 amino acids. CDR3 DNA sequence: TGTGCCAGCAGCCGGCCGGGACAGCTTAATGAAAAACTGTTTTTT. Protein sequence: CASSRPGQLNEKLFF. Together with reference TRBV7-9 and TRBJ1-4, the CDR3 gives the full variable domain: DTGVSQNPRHKITKRGQNVTFRCDPISEHNRLYWYRQTLGQGPEFLTYFQNEAQLEKSRLLSDRFSAERPKGSFSTLEIQRTEQGDSAMYLCASSRPGQLNEKLFFGSGTQLSVL.

This clone was detected only a few times. The genes are TRBV28 and TRBJ2-7, with D possibly being TRBD1 (5 bases). The length of the CDR3 is 16 residues. Trimming removed 3 bases from V and 0 bases from J, with 15 bases in between. Looked up from germline, CDR1 is MDHEN and CDR2 is SYDVKM. The DNA of the CDR3 is TGTGCCAGCAGTTTCGCCGACAGCCTGATCTCCTACGAGCAGTACTTC. Protein product: CASSFADSLISYEQYF. The full variable domain, in which reference TRBV28 and TRBJ2-7 provide the parts outside the CDR3, is DVKVTQSSRYLVKRTGEKVFLECVQDMDHENMFWYRQDPGLGLRLIYFSYDVKMKEKGDIPEGYSVSREKKERFSLILESASTNQTSMYLCASSFADSLISYEQYFGPGTRLTVT.

J is TRBJ2-1 and V is TRBV7-9; TRBD2 agrees at 8 bases. J lost 4 bases, V lost 5 bases, and 13 bases had no gene match. The germline V gene has CDR1 SEHNR and CDR2 FQNEAQ (reference sequence). The CDR3 runs to 17 residues. The CDR3 sequence is CASSPAESGRPYNEQFF. In DNA form, the CDR3 reads TGTGCCAGCAGCCCAGCCGAGAGCGGGAGACCGTACAATGAGCAGTTCTTC.

The chain employs TRBV7-3 and TRBJ2-1; 11 bases are a match to TRBD2. The junction had 3 bases not matched to a gene; V was cut back by 4 bases and J by 4 bases. Germline V gene lookup returns CDR1 SGHTA and CDR2 FQGTGA. The CDR3 covers 15 residues. The CDR3 bases are TGTGCCAGCAGCTCGGGACTAGCGGTATACAATGAGCAGTTCTTC. Encoded protein: CASSSGLAVYNEQFF.

This chain links TRBV5-1 with TRBJ2-1, with D tentatively TRBD2 (7 bases). The V end was cut by 5 bases, the J end by 6 bases, with 15 bases between. This CDR3 contains 14 residues. The germline CDR1 and CDR2 sequences are SGHRS and YFSETQ. Written as DNA, the CDR3 is TGCGCCAGCAGTTGGGGGAGGGGGGGCAATGAGCAGTTCTTC. It translates to CASSWGRGGNEQFF.

The rearrangement uses TRBV10-2 and TRBJ1-2; weak D call: TRBD1 (5 bases). The germline V gene encodes CDR1 WSHSY and CDR2 SAAADI. Trimming removed 0 bases from V and 6 bases from J, with 8 bases in between. This CDR3 has 13 amino acids. The CDR3 sequence is CASSESLGDGYTF. CDR3 DNA sequence: TGCGCCAGCAGTGAGTCTTTGGGGGATGGCTACACCTTC.

J is TRBJ2-1 and V is TRBV14; tentative D call: TRBD2 (5 bases). With 4 bases removed from V and 10 bases from J, the gap between germline ends came to 8 bases. The CDR3 spans 11 residues. Germline V gene sequence: CDR1 SGHDN, CDR2 FVKESK. CDR3 in amino acids: CASSLSGEQFF. The CDR3, as DNA: TGTGCCAGCAGCCTCTCGGGGGAGCAGTTCTTC.